This entry lists 9 T cell receptor beta chains sequenced from one sample in a study of T cells in Graves' hyperthyroidism and ophthalmopathy. TCR beta CDR3 regions were amplified from RNA. The HTBI set primed first-round TCR CDR3 RT-PCR. MiXCR, applied by TCRdb to the multiplex PCR reads, yields one record per CDR3 protein. The table lists approximately 590,000 distinct CDR3 sequences, approximately 14% of them singletons, with around 7.8% in the top ten. The sequencing sample was made of blood. Receptors originate from a woman aged 25 to 39 with Graves' hyperthyroidism.

This clonotype was found a few times. V gene TRBV5-6 combines with J gene TRBJ2-5; unclear D gene. CDR1 and CDR2 (germline): SGHDT, YYEEEE. The CDR3 runs to 16 residues. The V end was cut by 1 base, the J end by 1 base, with 14 bases between. CDR3 coding DNA: TGTGCCAGCAGCTTGACTACCTACTCGCCCCAAGAGACCCAGTACTTC. Protein: CASSLTTYSPQETQYF.

Ten or more counts support this clonotype. The rearrangement joins TRBV20-1 to TRBJ1-5; 7 bases line up with TRBD1. The CDR3 contains 15 residues. Trimming at V came to 1 base and at J to 2 bases, leaving 5 bases not matched to a gene. The germline CDR1 and CDR2 sequences are DFQATT and SNEGSKA (reference sequence). CDR3 protein: CSARARQGGNQPQHF. DNA of the CDR3: TGCAGTGCTAGAGCCAGACAGGGTGGCAATCAGCCCCAGCATTTT.

This clonotype was recorded many times. The chain recombines TRBV7-2 with TRBJ2-7; D is unclear. The germline CDR1 and CDR2 sequences are SGHTA and FQGNSA. The CDR3 has 13 amino acids. V was shortened by 1 base and J by 4 bases, with 8 bases between the two germline ends. CDR3 sequence: CASSLGSAYEQYF. The DNA of the CDR3 is TGTGCCAGCAGCTTAGGGAGTGCGTACGAGCAGTACTTC.

The gene calls are TRBV12-5 and TRBJ2-2; 7 bases map to TRBD1. The germline CDR1 and CDR2 sequences are LGHNT and FRNRAP. This CDR3 region has 17 residues. The ends lost 2 bases at V and 3 bases at J; junction bases unmatched: 9. CDR3 residues: CASGLHSRGRDTGELFF. The CDR3 coding sequence is TGTGCTAGTGGTTTGCACTCAAGGGGGCGGGACACCGGGGAGCTGTTTTTT.

The V and J genes are TRBV15 and TRBJ2-3, with TRBD2 identical over 7 bases. V shed 1 base and J 4 bases; nucleotides not matched to a gene: 5. CDR1 LNHNV and CDR2 YYDKDF come from the germline V gene (reference sequence). The CDR3 is made up of 15 amino acids. The CDR3 region is CATSRGGSVADTQYF. The CDR3 nucleotides read TGTGCCACCAGCAGAGGCGGGAGTGTAGCAGATACGCAGTATTTT. The complete variable domain, with remaining parts taken from reference TRBV15 and TRBJ2-3, reads DAMVIQNPRYQVTQFGKPVTLSCSQTLNHNVMYWYQQKSSQAPKLLFHYYDKDFNNEADTPDNFQSRRPNTSFCFLDIRSPGLGDTAMYLCATSRGGSVADTQYFGPGTRLTVL.

This clonotype was seen repeatedly, ten times or more. The CDR3 DNA sequence: TGTGCCAGCAGAGCGGGAGGGGAGCTGTTTTTT. Translating gives CASRAGGELFF. The J gene is TRBJ2-2, the V gene TRBV2, with 7 bases identical to TRBD2. This CDR3 contains 11 residues. CDR1 and CDR2 (germline): SNHLY, FYNNEI. V gave up 6 bases and J gave up 8 bases; unmatched junction bases: 0.

The sample holds many counts of this clonotype. The chain has TRBV29-1 and TRBJ1-1; a possible D gene is TRBD1 (5 bases). Germline V CDR1 and CDR2: SQVTM, ANQGSEA. With 7 bases removed from V and 2 bases from J, the gap between germline ends came to 11 bases. This CDR3 contains 12 residues. The CDR3 spells CSGGGKNTEAFF. The CDR3 region has the DNA TGCAGCGGGGGGGGTAAAAACACTGAAGCTTTCTTT. The variable domain in full, with the rest retrieved from reference TRBV29-1 and TRBJ1-1, is SAVISQKPSRDICQRGTSLTIQCQVDSQVTMMFWYRQQPGQSLTLIATANQGSEATYESGFVIDKFPISRPNLTFSTLTVSNMSPEDSSIYLCSGGGKNTEAFFGQGTRLTVV.

The table lists this clonotype with many counts. The chain is built from TRBV7-8 and TRBJ2-1; 14 bases align to TRBD2. The CDR3 is 16 amino acids. In germline, CDR1 is SGHVS, CDR2 FQNEAQ. The J segment lost 8 bases and the V segment lost 4 bases, leaving 7 bases of the junction unmatched. The CDR3 protein is CASSSIGLAGGYEQFF. The CDR3, as DNA: TGTGCCAGCAGCTCCATCGGACTAGCGGGAGGATATGAGCAGTTCTTC.

In its sample, this clonotype was seen many times. The chain uses TRBV3-1 and TRBJ1-1; no definite D call. The CDR3 sequence is 14 residues long. The V gene's germline CDR1 is LGHDT and CDR2 YNNKEL (reference sequence). The germline V and J ends were trimmed by 3 bases and 6 bases, with 14 bases remaining between them. The CDR3 bases are TGTGCCAGCAGCCACCTAGACCAGGCATCTGAAGCTTTCTTT. As protein: CASSHLDQASEAFF.